A single sample gave rise to the 27 T cell receptor beta chains below, sequenced in a study of shared clonotypes between healthy human individuals. Here immunoSEQ multiplex PCR was the method, and the copy in TCRdb shows in-frame clones only, minus some. Of about 2.5 million clones listed, about nine tenths are singletons. The source material was naive CD4+ T cells from PBMCs. Subset in this sample: CD45RA+ positively selected. The origin of the receptors is a man in his late teens or twenties in good health. Some clones in this sample may be carry-over from other donors' samples.

This clone appeared a few times. The chain carries TRBV27 and TRBJ1-4; D uncertain. With 3 bases removed from V and 4 bases from J, the gap between germline ends came to 0 bases. Germline V gene data show CDR1 as MNHEY and CDR2 as SMNVEV (reference sequence). The CDR3 totals 11 residues. The CDR3 DNA reads as TGTGCCAGCAGTTTTAATGAAAAACTGTTTTTT. It translates to CASSFNEKLFF.

With regard to this clone: Other DNA variants within this sample encode the same CDR3. This chain links TRBV5-1 with TRBJ2-3; D ambiguous. V lost 0 bases to trimming and J lost 2 bases, with 4 bases between them. Germline CDR1 is SGHRS and CDR2 is YFSETQ. The CDR3 extends over 13 amino acids. In nucleotides, the CDR3 is TGCGCCAGCAGCTTGGAGTCCACAGATACGCAGTATTTT. Its protein product is CASSLESTDTQYF.

The rearrangement links TRBV5-1 to TRBJ1-3; D call uncertain. The V and J ends lost 0 bases and 3 bases respectively, with 13 bases between them. In germline, CDR1 is SGHRS, CDR2 YFSETQ. The CDR3 spans 16 residues. CDR3 DNA: TGCGCCAGCAGCTTGGACGGGTCCACGGGTGGAAACACCATATATTTT. Protein: CASSLDGSTGGNTIYF.

This chain joins TRBV18 and TRBJ2-6, with D unresolved. Germline CDR1 and CDR2: KGHSH and LQKENI. This CDR3 contains 17 residues. V was clipped by 5 bases and J by 1 base, with 15 bases between them. The CDR3 DNA is TGTGCCAGCTCATTAGGGCCGGAAGGGTCTGGGGCCAACGTCCTGACTTTC. It codes for CASSLGPEGSGANVLTF.

This clone was found once. The chain couples TRBV27 to TRBJ2-7; D not certain. Looked up from germline, CDR1 is MNHEY and CDR2 is SMNVEV (reference sequence). Deletions cut 8 bases from V and 5 bases from J, with 19 bases between. The CDR3 consists of 14 residues. The CDR3: CASVSYGATHEQYF. In nucleotides, the CDR3 is TGTGCCAGCGTATCGTACGGCGCCACGCACGAGCAGTACTTC.

The V gene is TRBV10-3, the J gene TRBJ1-5; TRBD1 matches 9 bases. V lost 0 bases, J lost 5 bases, and 8 bases stayed unmatched. Germline loops: CDR1 ENHRY, CDR2 SYGVKD. This CDR3 has 17 amino acids. CDR3 bases: TGTGCCATCAGTGAGTCCGTCGGGACAGGGAGGGATCAGCCCCAGCATTTT. As protein: CAISESVGTGRDQPQHF.

CDR3 amino acids: CATSMAMGGQVSSYNEQFF. The CDR3 coding sequence is TGTGCCACCAGCATGGCTATGGGCGGACAGGTGAGCTCCTACAATGAGCAGTTCTTC. V and J are TRBV15 and TRBJ2-1; 7 nucleotides line up with TRBD1. This CDR3 region has 19 residues. The germline V gene encodes CDR1 LNHNV and CDR2 YYDKDF (reference sequence). Unmatched junction bases numbered 15, after V lost 4 bases and J lost 0 bases.

The chain has TRBV6-6 and TRBJ2-5; no clear D gene. CDR1 and CDR2 (germline): MNHNY, SVGAGI (reference sequence). V was pared by 1 base and J by 5 bases, with 5 bases between. The CDR3 length is 12 residues. The chain's CDR3 is CASSYYGETQYF. In DNA, the CDR3 is TGTGCCAGCAGTTACTACGGGGAGACCCAGTACTTC.

The gene calls are TRBV7-2 and TRBJ2-7, with TRBD2 identical over 7 bases. Germline values: CDR1 SGHTA, CDR2 FQGNSA. This CDR3 contains 15 residues. V shed 1 base and J 6 bases; nucleotides not matched to a gene: 9. CDR3 in amino acids: CASSLGSSGVSEQYF. In nucleotides, the CDR3 is TGTGCCAGCAGCTTAGGATCGAGCGGGGTCTCCGAGCAGTACTTC.

J is TRBJ2-3 and V is TRBV7-6, with D tentatively TRBD1 (5 bases). This CDR3 has 17 residues. Trimming shortened V by 0 bases and J by 2 bases, and 15 bases separated the two germline ends. Germline CDR1 and CDR2: SGHVS and FNYEAQ. DNA of the CDR3: TGTGCCAGCAGCTTAGCAGTCCGTCAGGGCGACACAGATACGCAGTATTTT. Encoded protein: CASSLAVRQGDTDTQYF.

J is TRBJ1-1 and V is TRBV18; maybe TRBD1 (6 bases). The CDR3 consists of 15 residues. Germline CDR1 is KGHSH and CDR2 is LQKENI. Trimming removed 6 bases at V and 3 bases at J, with 17 bases between. CDR3 DNA: TGTGCCAGCTCCACCGTCGGGGGCTCGGACACTGAAGCTTTCTTT. This codes for CASSTVGGSDTEAFF.

This clone appeared once. This chain connects TRBV18 to TRBJ2-7; 11 nucleotides align to TRBD2. V lost 0 bases, J lost 5 bases, and 3 bases stayed unmatched. Germline loops: CDR1 KGHSH, CDR2 LQKENI. The CDR3 consists of 15 residues. This chain's CDR3 is CASSPPSGRADEQYF. DNA of the CDR3: TGTGCCAGCTCACCACCTAGCGGGAGGGCCGACGAGCAGTACTTC.

This clone has a handful of counts. The chain links TRBV5-1 to TRBJ2-2, with 10 bases lining up with TRBD1. CDR1 is SGHRS and CDR2 is YFSETQ in the germline V gene. With V trimmed by 2 bases and J by 4 bases, 2 bases remained unmatched. The CDR3 loop spans 15 amino acids. As DNA, the CDR3 is TGCGCCAGCAGCTTCCGGACAGGGGGCACCGGGGAGCTGTTTTTT. Translating it yields CASSFRTGGTGELFF.

This clone was seen once. The chain employs TRBV21-1 and TRBJ2-1; TRBD2, the table's D call, was not compared with the DNA. TRBV21-1 is labeled a pseudogene. The CDR3 is made up of 15 amino acids. CDR3 region: CASSPGAGGCNEQFF. For the CDR3, the DNA is TGTGCCAGCAGCCCGGGAGCGGGAGGATGCAATGAGCAGTTCTTC.

The sample holds one count of this clone. This sequence joins TRBV5-1 and TRBJ2-3; D may be TRBD2 (6 bases). The CDR3 totals 16 residues. The V and J ends lost 4 bases and 2 bases respectively, with 17 bases between them. Germline V gives CDR1 SGHRS, CDR2 YFSETQ. The CDR3 DNA is TGCGCCAGCAGCCGTTCCAGCGGGCCGGTCACAGATACGCAGTATTTT. It yields the protein CASSRSSGPVTDTQYF.

The gene calls are TRBV10-2 and TRBJ1-1, with no clear D. The CDR3 contains 10 residues. Between the trimmed V and J ends, which lost 6 bases and 5 bases, there was a span of 4 bases. Germline CDR1 reads WSHSY; CDR2 reads SAAADI. As DNA, the CDR3 is TGCGCCAGCAGACGGACTGAAGCTTTCTTT. Protein product: CASRRTEAFF.

Points on this clone: The sample contains more than one DNA sequence encoding this CDR3. CDR3 DNA sequence: TGTGCCAGCAGCTCGGACAGGGGAGGCTATGGCTACACCTTC. Translating it yields CASSSDRGGYGYTF. This sequence joins TRBV5-4 and TRBJ1-2; 9 bases align to TRBD1. Germline V lookup: CDR1 SGHNT, CDR2 YYREEE (reference sequence). The CDR3 contains 14 residues. The J segment lost 4 bases and the V segment lost 3 bases, leaving 4 bases of the junction unmatched.

This chain connects TRBV18 to TRBJ1-1; 9 bases align to TRBD1. V trimming: 6 bases; J trimming: 1 base; junction bases outside the gene matches: 18. Germline lookup yields CDR1 KGHSH and CDR2 LQKENI. CDR3 size: 19 residues. The CDR3 region is CASSRDYWTGDPSNTEAFF. The CDR3 DNA reads as TGTGCCAGCTCCAGGGATTATTGGACAGGGGACCCCTCGAACACTGAAGCTTTCTTT.

This clone has just a few counts. The gene calls are TRBV7-9 and TRBJ1-1, with D possibly matching TRBD1 (6 bases). The CDR3 has 12 residues. The V end lost 10 bases, the J end lost 7 bases, and 16 bases lay between the germline ends. Germline V lookup: CDR1 SEHNR, CDR2 FQNEAQ (reference sequence). The CDR3, as DNA: TGTGCCACAGACGTGGGGGGCAGTGAAGCTTTCTTT. This translates into CATDVGGSEAFF.

This clone was recorded once. The chain carries TRBV18 and TRBJ1-4, with 11 bases aligning to TRBD1. The CDR3 is 16 amino acids. CDR1 is KGHSH and CDR2 is LQKENI in the germline V gene. V shed 5 bases, J shed 0 bases, and the junction held 2 bases outside the gene matches. The CDR3 sequence is CASSRGQGATNEKLFF. The CDR3 DNA follows: TGTGCCAGCTCAAGGGGACAGGGGGCAACTAATGAAAAACTGTTTTTT.

The chain is built from TRBV5-4 and TRBJ2-7; D call uncertain. Trimming stripped 1 base from V and 0 bases from J, with 11 bases between. This CDR3 spans 15 amino acids. Per the germline V gene, CDR1 is SGHNT and CDR2 is YYREEE (reference sequence). CDR3 amino acids: CASSLSSYSSYEQYF. CDR3 sequence (DNA): TGTGCCAGCAGCTTGTCCAGTTATAGCTCCTACGAGCAGTACTTC.

CDR3: CASSPRQGEKLFF. CDR3 DNA sequence: TGTGCCAGCAGCCCCCGGCAGGGTGAAAAACTGTTTTTT. The rearrangement joins TRBV7-9 to TRBJ1-4, with D perhaps TRBD1 (5 bases). In germline, CDR1 is SEHNR, CDR2 FQNEAQ (reference sequence). The length of the CDR3 is 13 residues. The V end was cut by 5 bases, the J end by 7 bases, with 11 bases between.

The chain employs TRBV6-5 and TRBJ1-5, with TRBD1 matching 7 bases. The CDR3 spans 14 residues. With 5 bases clipped from V and 9 bases from J, the junction kept 10 bases outside the gene matches. Germline-derived CDR1 and CDR2 are MNHEY and SVGAGI. As DNA, the CDR3 is TGTGCCAGCAGTGTGAATAACAGGGGAGGGCCCCAGCATTTT. Encoded protein: CASSVNNRGGPQHF.

The chain joins TRBV6-6 to TRBJ2-7, with 11 bases lining up with TRBD2. Unmatched junction bases numbered 3, after V lost 2 bases and J lost 3 bases. Germline values: CDR1 MNHNY, CDR2 SVGAGI (reference sequence). The CDR3 sequence is 15 residues long. The CDR3 loop is CASSYQTSGNYEQYF. The CDR3 DNA sequence: TGTGCCAGCAGTTACCAGACTAGCGGGAACTACGAGCAGTACTTC.

The chain couples TRBV7-2 to TRBJ1-6, with a weak D call TRBD1 (5 bases). Germline V gives CDR1 SGHTA, CDR2 FQGNSA. This CDR3 comprises 15 residues. The V gene lost 6 bases and the J gene lost 5 bases, with 14 bases spanning the gap. CDR3 DNA: TGTGCCAGCAGTTCCTGGGACGGTAATAATTCACCCCTCCACTTT. Its protein product is CASSSWDGNNSPLHF.

V is TRBV7-2 and J is TRBJ2-5; D gene ambiguous. There are 13 residues in the CDR3. Trimming cost V 5 bases and J 4 bases, with 11 bases left between them. Germline-derived CDR1 and CDR2 are SGHTA and FQGNSA. This chain's CDR3 is CASSPTLVETQYF. The CDR3 DNA reads TGTGCCAGCAGCCCCACCCTCGTAGAGACCCAGTACTTC.

This chain links TRBV27 with TRBJ2-7, with D tentatively TRBD1 (5 bases). Germline CDR1 reads MNHEY; CDR2 reads SMNVEV (reference sequence). The CDR3 contains 13 residues. V gave up 2 bases and J gave up 8 bases, with 13 bases separating them. CDR3 coding DNA: TGTGCCAGCAGTTTAAATGGGGCTCCACAGCAGTACTTC. Its translation is CASSLNGAPQQYF.